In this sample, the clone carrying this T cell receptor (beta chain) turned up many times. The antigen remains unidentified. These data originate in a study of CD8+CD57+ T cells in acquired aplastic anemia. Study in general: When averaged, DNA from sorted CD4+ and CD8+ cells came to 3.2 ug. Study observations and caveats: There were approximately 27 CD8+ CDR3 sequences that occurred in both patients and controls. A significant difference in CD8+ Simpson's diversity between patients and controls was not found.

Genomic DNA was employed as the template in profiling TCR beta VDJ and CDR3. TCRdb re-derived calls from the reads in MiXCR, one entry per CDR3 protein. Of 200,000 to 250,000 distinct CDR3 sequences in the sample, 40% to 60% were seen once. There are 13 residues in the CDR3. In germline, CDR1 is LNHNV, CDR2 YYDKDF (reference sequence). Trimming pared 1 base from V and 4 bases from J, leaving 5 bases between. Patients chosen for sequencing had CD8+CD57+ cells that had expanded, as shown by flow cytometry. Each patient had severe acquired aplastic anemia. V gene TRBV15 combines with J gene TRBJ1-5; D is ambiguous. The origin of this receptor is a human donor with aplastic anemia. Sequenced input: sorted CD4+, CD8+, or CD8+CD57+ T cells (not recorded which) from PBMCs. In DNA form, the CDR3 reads TGTGCCACCAGCAGAGTCCTTAATCAGCCCCAGCATTTT. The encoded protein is CATSRVLNQPQHF.